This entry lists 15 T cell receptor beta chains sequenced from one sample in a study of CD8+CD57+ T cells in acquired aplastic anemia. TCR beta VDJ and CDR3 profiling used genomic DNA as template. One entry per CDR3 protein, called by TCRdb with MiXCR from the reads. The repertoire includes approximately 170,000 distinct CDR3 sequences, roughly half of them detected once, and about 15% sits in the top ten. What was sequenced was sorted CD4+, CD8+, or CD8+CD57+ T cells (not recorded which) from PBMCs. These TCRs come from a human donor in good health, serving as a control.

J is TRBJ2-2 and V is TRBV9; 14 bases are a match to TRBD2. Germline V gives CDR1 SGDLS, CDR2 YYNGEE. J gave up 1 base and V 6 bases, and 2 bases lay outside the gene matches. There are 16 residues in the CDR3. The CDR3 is CASTGTSGGNTGELFF. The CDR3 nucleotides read TGTGCCAGCACCGGGACTAGCGGGGGGAACACCGGGGAGCTGTTTTTT. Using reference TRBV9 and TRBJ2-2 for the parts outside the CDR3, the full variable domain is DSGVTQTPKHLITATGQRVTLRCSPRSGDLSVYWYQQSLDQGLQFLIQYYNGEERAKGNILERFSAQQFPDLHSELNLSSLELGDSALYFCASTGTSGGNTGELFFGEGSRLTVL.

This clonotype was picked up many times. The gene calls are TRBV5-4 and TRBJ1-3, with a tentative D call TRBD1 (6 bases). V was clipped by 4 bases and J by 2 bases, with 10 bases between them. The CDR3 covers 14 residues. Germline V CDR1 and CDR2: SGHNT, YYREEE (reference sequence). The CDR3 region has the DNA TGTGCCAGCAGCGTCCGGGACACTGGAAACACCATATATTTT. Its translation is CASSVRDTGNTIYF.

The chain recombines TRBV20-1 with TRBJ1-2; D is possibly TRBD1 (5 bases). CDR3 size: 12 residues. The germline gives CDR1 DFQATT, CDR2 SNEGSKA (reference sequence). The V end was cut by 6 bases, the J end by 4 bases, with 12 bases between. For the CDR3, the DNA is TGCAGTGCCTCCGGGACCGGCTATGGCTACACCTTC. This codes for CSASGTGYGYTF.

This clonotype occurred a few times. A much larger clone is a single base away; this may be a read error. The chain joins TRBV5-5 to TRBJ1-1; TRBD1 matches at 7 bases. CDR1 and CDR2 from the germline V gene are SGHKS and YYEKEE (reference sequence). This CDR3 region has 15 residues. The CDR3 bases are TGTGCCAGCGGCTTGGGACTACAGGGGCACACTGAAGCTTTCTTT. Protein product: CASGLGLQGHTEAFF.

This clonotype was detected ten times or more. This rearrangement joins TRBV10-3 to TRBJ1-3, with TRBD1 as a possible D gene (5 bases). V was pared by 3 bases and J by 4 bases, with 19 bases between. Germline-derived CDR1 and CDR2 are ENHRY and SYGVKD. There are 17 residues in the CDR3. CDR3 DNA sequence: TGTGCCATCAGTGACCGGGACGGAGGCCTAAGGGGAAACACCATATATTTT. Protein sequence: CAISDRDGGLRGNTIYF.

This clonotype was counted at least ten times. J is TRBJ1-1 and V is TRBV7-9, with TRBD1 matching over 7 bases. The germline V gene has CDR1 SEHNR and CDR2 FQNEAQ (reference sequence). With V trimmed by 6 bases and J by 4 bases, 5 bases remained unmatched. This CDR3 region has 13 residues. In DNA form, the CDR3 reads TGTGCCAGCAGAGAAACAGGGGCCACTGAAGCTTTCTTT. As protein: CASRETGATEAFF.

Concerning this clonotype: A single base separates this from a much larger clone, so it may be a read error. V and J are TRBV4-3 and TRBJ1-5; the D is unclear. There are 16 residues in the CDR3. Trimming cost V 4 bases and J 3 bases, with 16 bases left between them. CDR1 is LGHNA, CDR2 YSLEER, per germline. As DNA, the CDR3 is TGCGCCAGCAGCCGAGAATGGACGGAGGCCAATCAGCCCCAGCATTTT. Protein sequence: CASSREWTEANQPQHF.

The CDR3 protein is CSATGTGLDEQFF. In DNA, the CDR3 is TGCAGTGCCACCGGGACAGGGCTTGATGAGCAGTTCTTC. J is TRBJ2-1 and V is TRBV20-1, with TRBD1 matching over 9 bases. From germline, CDR1 is DFQATT and CDR2 SNEGSKA (reference sequence). V shed 6 bases and J 8 bases; nucleotides not matched to a gene: 8. This CDR3 is built from 13 residues.

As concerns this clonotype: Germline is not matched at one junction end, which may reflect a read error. The CDR3 loop reads CVISEAVGQNYGYTF. In nucleotides, the CDR3 is TGTGTCATCAGTGAGGCCGTAGGACAGAACTACGGCTACACCTTC. The chain joins TRBV10-3 to TRBJ1-2; possible D gene TRBD1, 6 bases. The CDR3 has 15 residues. Germline V gene lookup returns CDR1 ENHRY and CDR2 SYGVKD.

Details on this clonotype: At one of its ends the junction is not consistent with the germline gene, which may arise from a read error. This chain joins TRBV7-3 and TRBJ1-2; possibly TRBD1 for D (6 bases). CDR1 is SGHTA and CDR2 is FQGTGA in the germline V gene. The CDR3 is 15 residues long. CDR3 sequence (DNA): TGTGCCAGCAGCCTAACAGGGAGCAGTGTGCAAGGCTACACCTTC. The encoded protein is CASSLTGSSVQGYTF.

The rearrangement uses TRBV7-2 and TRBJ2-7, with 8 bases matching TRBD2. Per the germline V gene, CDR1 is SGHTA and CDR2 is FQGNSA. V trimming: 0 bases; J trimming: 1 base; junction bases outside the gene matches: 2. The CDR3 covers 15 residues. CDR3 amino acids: CASSLAAGASYEQYF. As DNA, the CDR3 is TGTGCCAGCAGCTTAGCAGCGGGGGCTTCCTACGAGCAGTACTTC.

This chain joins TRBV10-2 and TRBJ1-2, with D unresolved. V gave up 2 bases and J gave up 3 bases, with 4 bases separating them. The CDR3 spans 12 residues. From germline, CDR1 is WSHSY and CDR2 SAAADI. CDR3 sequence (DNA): TGCGCCAGCAGTGAGGGGCACTATGGCTACACCTTC. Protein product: CASSEGHYGYTF.

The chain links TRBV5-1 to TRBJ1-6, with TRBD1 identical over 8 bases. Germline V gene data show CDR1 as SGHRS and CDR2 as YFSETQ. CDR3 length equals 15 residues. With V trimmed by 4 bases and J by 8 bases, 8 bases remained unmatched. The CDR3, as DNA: TGCGCCAGCAGCAAGGACAGGGCGGTGGATTCACCCCTCCACTTT. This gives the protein CASSKDRAVDSPLHF.

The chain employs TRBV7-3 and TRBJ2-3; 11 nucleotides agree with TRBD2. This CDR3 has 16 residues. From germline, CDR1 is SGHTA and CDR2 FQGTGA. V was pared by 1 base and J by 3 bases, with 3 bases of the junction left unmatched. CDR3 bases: TGTGCCAGCAGCTTAAGGGCTAGCGGGGGGACAGATACGCAGTATTTT. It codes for CASSLRASGGTDTQYF.

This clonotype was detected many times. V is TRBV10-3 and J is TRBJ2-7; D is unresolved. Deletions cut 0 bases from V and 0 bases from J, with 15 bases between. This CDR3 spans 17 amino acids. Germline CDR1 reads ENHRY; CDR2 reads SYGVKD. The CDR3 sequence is CAISESDRQLTSYEQYF. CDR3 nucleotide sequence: TGTGCCATCAGTGAGTCCGATCGTCAGTTAACCTCCTACGAGCAGTACTTC.